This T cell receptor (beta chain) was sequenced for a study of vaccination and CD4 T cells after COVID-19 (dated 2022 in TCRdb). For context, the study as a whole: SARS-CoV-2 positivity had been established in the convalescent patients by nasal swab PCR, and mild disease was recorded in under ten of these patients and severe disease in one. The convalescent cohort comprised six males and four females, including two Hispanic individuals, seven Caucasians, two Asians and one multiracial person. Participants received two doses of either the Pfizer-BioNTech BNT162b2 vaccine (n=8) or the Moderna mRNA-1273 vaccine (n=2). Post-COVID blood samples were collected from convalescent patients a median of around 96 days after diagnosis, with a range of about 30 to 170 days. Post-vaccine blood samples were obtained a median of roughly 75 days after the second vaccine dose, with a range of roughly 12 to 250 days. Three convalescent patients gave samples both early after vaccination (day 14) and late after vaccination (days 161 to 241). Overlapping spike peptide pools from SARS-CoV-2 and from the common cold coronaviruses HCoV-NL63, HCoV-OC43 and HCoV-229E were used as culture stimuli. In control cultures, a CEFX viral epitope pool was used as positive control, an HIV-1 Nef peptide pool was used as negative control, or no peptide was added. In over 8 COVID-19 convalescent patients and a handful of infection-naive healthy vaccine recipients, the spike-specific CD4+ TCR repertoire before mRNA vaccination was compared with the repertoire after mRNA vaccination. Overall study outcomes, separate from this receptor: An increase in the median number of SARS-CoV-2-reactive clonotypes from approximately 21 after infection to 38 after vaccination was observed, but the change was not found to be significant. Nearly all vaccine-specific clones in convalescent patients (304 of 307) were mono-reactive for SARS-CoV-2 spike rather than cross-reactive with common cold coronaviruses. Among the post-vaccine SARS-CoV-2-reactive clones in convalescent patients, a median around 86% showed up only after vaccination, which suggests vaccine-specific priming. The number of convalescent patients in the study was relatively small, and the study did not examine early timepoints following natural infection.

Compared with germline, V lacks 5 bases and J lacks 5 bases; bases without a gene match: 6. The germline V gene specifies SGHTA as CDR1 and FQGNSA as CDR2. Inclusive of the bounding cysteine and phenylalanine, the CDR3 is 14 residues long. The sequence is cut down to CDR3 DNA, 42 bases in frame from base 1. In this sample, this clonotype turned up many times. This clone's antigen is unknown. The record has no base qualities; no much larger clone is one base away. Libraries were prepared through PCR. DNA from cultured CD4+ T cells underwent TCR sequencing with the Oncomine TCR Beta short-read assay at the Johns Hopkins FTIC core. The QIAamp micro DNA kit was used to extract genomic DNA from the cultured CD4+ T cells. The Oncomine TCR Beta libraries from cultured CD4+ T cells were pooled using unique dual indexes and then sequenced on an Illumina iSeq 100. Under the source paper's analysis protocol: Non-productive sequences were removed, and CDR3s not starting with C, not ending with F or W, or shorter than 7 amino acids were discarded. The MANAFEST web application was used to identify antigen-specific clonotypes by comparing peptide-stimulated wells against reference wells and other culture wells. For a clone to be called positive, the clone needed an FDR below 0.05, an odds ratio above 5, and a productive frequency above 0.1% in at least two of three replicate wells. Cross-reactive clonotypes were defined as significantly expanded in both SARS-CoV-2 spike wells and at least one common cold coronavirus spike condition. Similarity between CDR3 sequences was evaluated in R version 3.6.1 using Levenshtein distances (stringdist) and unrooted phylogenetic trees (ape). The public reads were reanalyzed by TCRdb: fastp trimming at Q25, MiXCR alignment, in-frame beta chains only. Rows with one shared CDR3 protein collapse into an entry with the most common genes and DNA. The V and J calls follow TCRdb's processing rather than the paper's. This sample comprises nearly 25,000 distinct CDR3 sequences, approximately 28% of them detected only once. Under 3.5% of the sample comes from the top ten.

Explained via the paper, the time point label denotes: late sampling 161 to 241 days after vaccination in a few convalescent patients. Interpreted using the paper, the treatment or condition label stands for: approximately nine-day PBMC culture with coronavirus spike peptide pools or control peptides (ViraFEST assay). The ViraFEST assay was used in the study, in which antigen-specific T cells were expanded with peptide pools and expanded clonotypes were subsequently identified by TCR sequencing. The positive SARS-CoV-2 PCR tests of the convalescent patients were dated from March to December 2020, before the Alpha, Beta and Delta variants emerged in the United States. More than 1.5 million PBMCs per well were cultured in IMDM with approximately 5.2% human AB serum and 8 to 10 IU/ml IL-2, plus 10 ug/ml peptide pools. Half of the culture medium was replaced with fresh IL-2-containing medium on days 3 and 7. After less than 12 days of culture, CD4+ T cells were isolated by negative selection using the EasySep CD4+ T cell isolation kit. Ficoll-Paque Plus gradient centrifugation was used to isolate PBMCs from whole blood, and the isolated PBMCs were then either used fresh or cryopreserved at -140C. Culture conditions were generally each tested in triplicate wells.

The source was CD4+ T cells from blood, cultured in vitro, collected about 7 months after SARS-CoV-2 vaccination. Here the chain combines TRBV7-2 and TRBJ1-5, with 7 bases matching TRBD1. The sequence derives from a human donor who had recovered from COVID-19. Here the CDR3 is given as CASSLTGLDQPQHF. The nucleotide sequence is TGTGCCAGCAGCCTGACAGGGCTCGATCAGCCCCAGCATTTT.